The T cell receptor (beta chain) under discussion was sequenced for a study of T cells in Graves' hyperthyroidism and ophthalmopathy. Amplified TCR beta CDR3 regions came from RNA transcripts. RT-PCR in the first round (using the HTBI primer set) targeted the TCR CDR3. TCRdb processed the multiplex PCR reads anew with MiXCR; each CDR3 protein has one entry. The table has 530,000 or so distinct CDR3 sequences, approximately 25% seen once. Under 3 months was the duration of disease in ophthalmopathy patients, who also had a Clinical Activity Score of at least 3 and a NOSPECS grade of at least 4. This clonotype has a handful of counts. Its antigen is not identified. The CDR3 has 13 amino acids. The V and J ends lost 6 bases and 4 bases, in that order; junction bases with no gene match: 6. Findings and limits, study-wide: Onset of ophthalmopathy came a median approximately 6.9 months after the model predicted it.

The sequence was collected from a woman between 25 and 40 years old with Graves' ophthalmopathy. This chain joins TRBV12-3 or TRBV12-4 and TRBJ2-7; 7 nucleotides match TRBD1. The material sequenced was blood. CDR3 residues: CASSGDSVYEQYF. CDR3 sequence (DNA): TGTGCCAGCAGCGGGGACAGCGTTTACGAGCAGTACTTC.